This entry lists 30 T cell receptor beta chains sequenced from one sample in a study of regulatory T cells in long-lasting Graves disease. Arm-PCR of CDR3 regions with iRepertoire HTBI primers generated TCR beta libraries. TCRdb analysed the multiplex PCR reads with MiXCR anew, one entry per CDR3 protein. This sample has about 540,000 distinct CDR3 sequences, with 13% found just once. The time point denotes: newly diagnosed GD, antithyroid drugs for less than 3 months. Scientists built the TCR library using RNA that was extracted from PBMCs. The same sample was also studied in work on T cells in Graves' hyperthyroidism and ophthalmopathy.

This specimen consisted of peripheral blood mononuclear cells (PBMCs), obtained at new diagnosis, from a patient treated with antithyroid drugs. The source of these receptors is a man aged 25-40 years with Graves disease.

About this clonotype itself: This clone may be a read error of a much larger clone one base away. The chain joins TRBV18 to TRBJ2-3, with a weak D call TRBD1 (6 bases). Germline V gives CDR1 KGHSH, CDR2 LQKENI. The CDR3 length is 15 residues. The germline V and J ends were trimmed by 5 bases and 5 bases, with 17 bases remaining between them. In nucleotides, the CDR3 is TGTGCCAGCTCATCGCCAGGGGATGAGGGAGATACGCAGTATTTT. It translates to CASSSPGDEGDTQYF.

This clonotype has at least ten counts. The CDR3 here is CASSQVSQNTGELFF. DNA of the CDR3: TGCGCCAGCAGCCAAGTTAGTCAGAACACCGGGGAGCTGTTTTTT. The chain has TRBV4-1 and TRBJ2-2; D is uncertain. The V gene lost 1 base and the J gene lost 1 base, with 7 bases spanning the gap. Germline CDR1 MGHRA, CDR2 YSYEKL. The CDR3 runs 15 residues.

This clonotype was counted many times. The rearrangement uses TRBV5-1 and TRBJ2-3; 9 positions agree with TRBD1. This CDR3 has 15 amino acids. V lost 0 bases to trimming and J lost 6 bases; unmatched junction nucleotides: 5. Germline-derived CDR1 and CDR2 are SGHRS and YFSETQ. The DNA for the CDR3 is TGCGCCAGCAGCTTGGACCGGGACAGGGTTGATACGCAGTATTTT. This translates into CASSLDRDRVDTQYF.

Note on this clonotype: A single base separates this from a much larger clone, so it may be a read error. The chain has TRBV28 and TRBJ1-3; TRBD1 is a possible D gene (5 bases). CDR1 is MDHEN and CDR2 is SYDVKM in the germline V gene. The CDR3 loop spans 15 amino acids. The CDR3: CASTLSGDSGNAIYF. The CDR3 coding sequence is TGTGCCAGCACATTGTCGGGGGACTCTGGAAACGCCATATATTTT.

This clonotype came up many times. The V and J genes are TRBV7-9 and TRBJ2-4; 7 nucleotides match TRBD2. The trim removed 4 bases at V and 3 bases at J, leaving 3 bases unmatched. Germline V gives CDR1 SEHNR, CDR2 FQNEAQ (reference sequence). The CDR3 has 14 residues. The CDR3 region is CASSWTRDKNIQYF. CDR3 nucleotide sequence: TGTGCCAGCAGCTGGACTAGGGACAAAAACATTCAGTACTTC.

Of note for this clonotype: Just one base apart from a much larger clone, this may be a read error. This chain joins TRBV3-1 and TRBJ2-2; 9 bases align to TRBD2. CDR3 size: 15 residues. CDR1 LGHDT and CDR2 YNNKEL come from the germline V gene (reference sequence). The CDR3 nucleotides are TGTGCCAGCAGCCAGCCTAGCGGGAACACCGGGAAGCTGTTTTTT. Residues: CASSQPSGNTGKLFF. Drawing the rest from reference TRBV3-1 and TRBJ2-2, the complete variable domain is DTAVSQTPKYLVTQMGNDKSIKCEQNLGHDTMYWYKQDSKKFLKIMFSYNNKELIINETVPNRFSPKSPDKAHLNLHINSLELGDSAVYFCASSQPSGNTGKLFFGEGSRLTVL.

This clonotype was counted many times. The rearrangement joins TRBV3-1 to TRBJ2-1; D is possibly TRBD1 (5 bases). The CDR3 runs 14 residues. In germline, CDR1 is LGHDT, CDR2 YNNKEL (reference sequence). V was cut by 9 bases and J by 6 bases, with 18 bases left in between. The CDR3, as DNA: TGTGCCAGTGGGGCAGGCGGAAGGGGCAATGAGCAGTTCTTC. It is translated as CASGAGGRGNEQFF.

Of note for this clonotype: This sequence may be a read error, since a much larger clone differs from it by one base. CDR3 sequence (DNA): TGTGCCAGCAGCCCAAAACGGGGGGGCCGCTACGAGCAGTACTTC. Translated, it gives CASSPKRGGRYEQYF. This rearrangement joins TRBV13 to TRBJ2-7; 8 bases are shared with TRBD2. CDR3 size: 15 residues. V shed 5 bases, J shed 3 bases, and the junction held 9 bases outside the gene matches. Per the germline V gene, CDR1 is PRHDT and CDR2 is FYEKMQ (reference sequence).

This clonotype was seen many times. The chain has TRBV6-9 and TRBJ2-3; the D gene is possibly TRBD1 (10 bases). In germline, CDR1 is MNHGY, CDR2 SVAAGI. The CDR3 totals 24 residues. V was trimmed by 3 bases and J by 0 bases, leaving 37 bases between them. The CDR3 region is CASSYSRQGAREGRVLESTDTQYF. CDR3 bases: TGTGCCAGCAGTTACTCAAGACAGGGGGCGCGGGAGGGCCGAGTACTCGAGAGCACAGATACGCAGTATTTT.

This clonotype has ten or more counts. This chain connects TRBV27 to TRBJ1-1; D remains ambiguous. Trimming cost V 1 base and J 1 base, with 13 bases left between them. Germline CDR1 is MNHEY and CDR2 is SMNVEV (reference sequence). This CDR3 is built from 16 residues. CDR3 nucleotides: TGTGCCAGCAGTTTATGGATCTCTAAGAAGAACACTGAAGCTTTCTTT. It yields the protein CASSLWISKKNTEAFF.

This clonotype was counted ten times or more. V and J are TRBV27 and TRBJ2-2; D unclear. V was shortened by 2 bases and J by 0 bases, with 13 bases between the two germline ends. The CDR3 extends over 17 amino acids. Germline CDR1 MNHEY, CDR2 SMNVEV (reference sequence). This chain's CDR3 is CASSLTRINANTGELFF. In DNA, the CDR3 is TGTGCCAGCAGTTTAACCAGGATAAACGCGAACACCGGGGAGCTGTTTTTT.

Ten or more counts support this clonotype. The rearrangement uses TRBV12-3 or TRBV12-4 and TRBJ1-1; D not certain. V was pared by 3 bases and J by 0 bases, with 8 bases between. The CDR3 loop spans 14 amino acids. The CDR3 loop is CASSFRRMNTEAFF. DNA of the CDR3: TGTGCCAGCAGTTTTAGGAGAATGAACACTGAAGCTTTCTTT.

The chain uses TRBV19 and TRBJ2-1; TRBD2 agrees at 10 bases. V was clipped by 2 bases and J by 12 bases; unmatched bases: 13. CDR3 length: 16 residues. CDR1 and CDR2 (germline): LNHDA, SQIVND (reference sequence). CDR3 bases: TGTGCCAGTAGTATATCAGAATGGGAAAGCGGGAGGGGGCAGTTCTTC. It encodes CASSISEWESGRGQFF.

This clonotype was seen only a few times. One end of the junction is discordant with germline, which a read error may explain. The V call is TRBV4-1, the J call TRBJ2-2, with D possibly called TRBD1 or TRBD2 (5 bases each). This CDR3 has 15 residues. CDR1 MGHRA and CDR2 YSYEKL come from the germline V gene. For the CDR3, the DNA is TGCGCCAGCAGCCAGAGGGGTTCGAACGCCGGGGAGCTGTTTTTT. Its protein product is CASSQRGSNAGELFF.

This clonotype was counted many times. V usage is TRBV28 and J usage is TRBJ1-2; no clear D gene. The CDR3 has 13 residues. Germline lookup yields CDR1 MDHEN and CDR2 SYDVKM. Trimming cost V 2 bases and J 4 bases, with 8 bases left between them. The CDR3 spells CASSLVGSYGYTF. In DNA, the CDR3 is TGTGCCAGCAGTTTAGTCGGGTCCTATGGCTACACCTTC.

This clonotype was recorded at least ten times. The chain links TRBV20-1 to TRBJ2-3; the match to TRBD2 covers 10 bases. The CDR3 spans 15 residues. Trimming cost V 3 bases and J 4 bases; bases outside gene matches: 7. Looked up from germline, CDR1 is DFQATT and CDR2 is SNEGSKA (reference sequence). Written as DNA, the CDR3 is TGCAGTGCTAGTAAAGGACTAGCGGTTGCAGATACGCAGTATTTT. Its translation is CSASKGLAVADTQYF.

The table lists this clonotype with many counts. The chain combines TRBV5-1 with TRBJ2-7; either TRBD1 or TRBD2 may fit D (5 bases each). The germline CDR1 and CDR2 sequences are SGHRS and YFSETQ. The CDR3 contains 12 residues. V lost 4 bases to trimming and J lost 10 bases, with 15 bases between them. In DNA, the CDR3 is TGCGCCAGCAGCCCGGGGCAGCTCCCTCAGTACTTC. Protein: CASSPGQLPQYF. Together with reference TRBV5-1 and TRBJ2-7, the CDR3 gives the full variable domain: KAGVTQTPRYLIKTRGQQVTLSCSPISGHRSVSWYQQTPGQGLQFLFEYFSETQRNKGNFPGRFSGRQFSNSRSEMNVSTLELGDSALYLCASSPGQLPQYFGPGTRLTVT.

The CDR3 here is CAWEGQTHKGSPLHF. For the CDR3, the DNA is TGTGCCTGGGAGGGACAGACACACAAGGGATCACCCCTCCACTTT. This sequence joins TRBV30 and TRBJ1-6, with TRBD1 identical over 7 bases. Germline CDR1 reads GTSNPN; CDR2 reads SVGIG (reference sequence). There are 15 residues in the CDR3. Losses at the gene ends were 5 bases for V and 10 bases for J; bases not matched to a gene: 14. The full variable domain, rest sourced from reference TRBV30 and TRBJ1-6, is SQTIHQWPATLVQPVGSPLSLECTVEGTSNPNLYWYRQAAGRGLQLLFYSVGIGQISSEVPQNLSASRPQDRQFILSSKKLLLSDSGFYLCAWEGQTHKGSPLHFGNGTRLTVT.

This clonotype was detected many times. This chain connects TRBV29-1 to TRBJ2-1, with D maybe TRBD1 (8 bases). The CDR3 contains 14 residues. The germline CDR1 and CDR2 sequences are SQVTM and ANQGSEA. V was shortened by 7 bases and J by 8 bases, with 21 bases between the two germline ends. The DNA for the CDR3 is TGCAGCGCGGGACAGGCGGGAGTCTTTGATGAGCAGTTCTTC. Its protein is CSAGQAGVFDEQFF.

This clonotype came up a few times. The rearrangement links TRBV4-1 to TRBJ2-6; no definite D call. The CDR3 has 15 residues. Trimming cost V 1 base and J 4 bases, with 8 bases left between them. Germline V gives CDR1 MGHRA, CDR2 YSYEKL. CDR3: CASSQVGGGANVLTF. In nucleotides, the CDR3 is TGCGCCAGCAGCCAAGTTGGTGGCGGGGCCAACGTCCTGACTTTC.

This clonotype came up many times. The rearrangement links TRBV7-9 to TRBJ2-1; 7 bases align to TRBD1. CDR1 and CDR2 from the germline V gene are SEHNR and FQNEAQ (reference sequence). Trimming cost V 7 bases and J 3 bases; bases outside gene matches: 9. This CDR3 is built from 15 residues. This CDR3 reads CASTTGTASYNEQFF. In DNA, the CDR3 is TGTGCCAGCACCACCGGGACAGCAAGCTACAATGAGCAGTTCTTC.

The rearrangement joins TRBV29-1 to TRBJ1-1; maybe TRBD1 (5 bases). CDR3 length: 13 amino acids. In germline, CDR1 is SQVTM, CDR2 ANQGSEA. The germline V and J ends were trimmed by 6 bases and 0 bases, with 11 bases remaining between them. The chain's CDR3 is CSVNRNLNTEAFF. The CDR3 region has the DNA TGCAGCGTGAACAGGAACCTGAACACTGAAGCTTTCTTT.

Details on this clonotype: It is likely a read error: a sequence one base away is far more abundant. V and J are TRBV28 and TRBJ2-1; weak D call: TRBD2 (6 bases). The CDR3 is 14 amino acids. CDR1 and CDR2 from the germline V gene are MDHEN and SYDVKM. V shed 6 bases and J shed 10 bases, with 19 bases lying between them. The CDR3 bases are TGTGCCAGCAGCGAGACTAGTCAAGGGTCCGAGCAGTTCTTC. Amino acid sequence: CASSETSQGSEQFF.

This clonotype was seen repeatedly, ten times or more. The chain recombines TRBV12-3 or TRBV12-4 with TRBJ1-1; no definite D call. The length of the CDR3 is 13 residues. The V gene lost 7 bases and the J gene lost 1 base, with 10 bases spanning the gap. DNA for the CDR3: TGTGCCAGCAAAGAAGGGAAGAACACTGAAGCTTTCTTT. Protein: CASKEGKNTEAFF.

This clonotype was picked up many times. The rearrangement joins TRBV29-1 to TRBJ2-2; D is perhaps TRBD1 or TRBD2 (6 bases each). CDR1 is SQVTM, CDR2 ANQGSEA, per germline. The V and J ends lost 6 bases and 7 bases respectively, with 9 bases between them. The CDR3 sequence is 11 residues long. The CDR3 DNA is TGCAGCGTGAGGGGGGTCGGGGAGCTGTTTTTT. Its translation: CSVRGVGELFF.

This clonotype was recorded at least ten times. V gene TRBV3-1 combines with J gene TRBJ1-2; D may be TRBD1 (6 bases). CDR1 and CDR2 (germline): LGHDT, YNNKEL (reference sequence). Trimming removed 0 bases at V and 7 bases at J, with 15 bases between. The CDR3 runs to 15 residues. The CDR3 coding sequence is TGTGCCAGCAGCCAAGACGGGAGCAGGGGTGGTGGCTACACCTTC. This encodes CASSQDGSRGGGYTF.

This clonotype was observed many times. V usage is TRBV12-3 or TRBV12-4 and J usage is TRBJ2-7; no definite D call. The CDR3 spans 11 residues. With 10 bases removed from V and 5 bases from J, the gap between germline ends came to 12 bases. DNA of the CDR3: TGTGCCATCCTACTGAGGCACGAGCAGTACTTC. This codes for CAILLRHEQYF.

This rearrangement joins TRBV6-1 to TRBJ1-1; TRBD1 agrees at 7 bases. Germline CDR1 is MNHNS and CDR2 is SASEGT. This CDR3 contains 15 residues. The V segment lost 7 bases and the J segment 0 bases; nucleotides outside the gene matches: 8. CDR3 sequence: CASTISDRMNTEAFF. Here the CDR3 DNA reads TGTGCCAGCACCATCTCGGACAGGATGAACACTGAAGCTTTCTTT.

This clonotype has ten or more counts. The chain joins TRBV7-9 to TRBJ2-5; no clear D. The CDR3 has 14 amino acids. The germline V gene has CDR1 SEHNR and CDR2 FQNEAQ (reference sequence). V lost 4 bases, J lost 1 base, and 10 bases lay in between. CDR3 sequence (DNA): TGTGCCAGCAGCTCACTGTCGACCCAAGAGACCCAGTACTTC. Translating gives CASSSLSTQETQYF. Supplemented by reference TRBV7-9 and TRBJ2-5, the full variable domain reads DTGVSQNPRHKITKRGQNVTFRCDPISEHNRLYWYRQTLGQGPEFLTYFQNEAQLEKSRLLSDRFSAERPKGSFSTLEIQRTEQGDSAMYLCASSSLSTQETQYFGPGTRLLVL.

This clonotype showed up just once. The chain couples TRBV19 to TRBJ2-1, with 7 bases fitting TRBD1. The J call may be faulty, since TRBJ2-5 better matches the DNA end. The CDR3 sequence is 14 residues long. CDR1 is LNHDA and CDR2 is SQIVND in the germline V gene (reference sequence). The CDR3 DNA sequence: TGTGCCAGTAGTTCCGGGACAGAGCGAGAGACCCAGTACTTC. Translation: CASSSGTERETQYF.